This T cell receptor beta chain is from a study of T cells in Graves' hyperthyroidism and ophthalmopathy (dated by TCRdb to between 2018 and 2020). About the investigation overall: Peripheral blood was collected at initial diagnosis, before any treatment. The roughly 100 discovery patients were randomly divided into training and test sets at a 7:3 ratio. In addition, the study compared T-cell repertoires in thyroid tissue and in blood from roughly 6 Graves' hyperthyroidism patients. The paper reports TCR Vbeta CDR3 sequencing of about 140 peripheral blood samples: 40 or so ophthalmopathy, fewer than 85 hyperthyroidism and approximately 17 progressor patients. Following sampling, methimazole starting at 30 mg daily was given to hyperthyroidism patients, and high-dose intravenous methylprednisolone was given to ophthalmopathy patients. To identify TCR V-J signatures that set the groups apart, the researchers used a discovery cohort of 90 to 100 patients, made up of fewer than 50 with Graves' ophthalmopathy and about 55 with stable Graves' hyperthyroidism. Whether ophthalmopathy could be predicted prospectively was tested in an independent validation cohort made up of approximately 19 hyperthyroidism patients plus 17 patients who later progressed to ophthalmopathy.

On this clonotype: Its antigen is not yet known. Within one base of it there is no much larger clone, and no base qualities were kept.

TCR beta CDR3 regions were amplified from RNA transcripts. For the first round of RT-PCR on the TCR CDR3, the HTBI primer set was used together with the Qiagen OneStep RT-PCR kit. The libraries were constructed in a second round of multiplex PCR and then size-selected and purified. Libraries were sequenced paired-end with 100 bp reads on an Illumina HiSeq2000. Regarding the original processing steps: Raw data were processed with SOAPnuke, discarding reads with adapters, uncalled bases, mean Phred below 15, or no exact constant-primer or identifier match. High-quality paired reads were merged using COPE v1.2.5, and each unique nucleotide sequence was defined as a clonotype. MiTCR v1.1 was used to align clonotypes to the IMGT TRBV, TRBD and TRBJ reference segments. The analysis was restricted to V-J combinations with a frequency above 0.0001, which together covered 99% to 99.2% of the repertoires. A TCS score was defined as the ratio of F50 (clonal expansion) to E x V (chaos), with BLOSUM62-based TCRdist applied between CDR3 peptides within each V-J. Welch's t-statistics and random forest reduced 500 to 650 V-J features to 10 to 15, which were used in a naive Bayes classifier (R e1071). The raw public data were reprocessed by TCRdb itself: fastp quality trimming at Q25, MiXCR clonotype calling, in-frame beta chains only. For every CDR3 protein sequence, its rows merge into one entry that carries the most common genes and DNA. The V and J calls shown here were made by TCRdb, not taken from the authors' results. The sample data list about 370,000 distinct CDR3 sequences, and 13% to 15% of these were observed just once. Of the sample, roughly 19% is held by the ten largest clones.

Moderately to severely active disease, a Clinical Activity Score of at least 3, a NOSPECS grade of at least 4, and a duration under 3 months were present in ophthalmopathy patients. Any patient with an uncontrolled infection, another autoimmune disease, pregnancy or lactation was excluded. Diagnoses relied on clinical symptoms, serum thyroxine and TRAb, thyroid ultrasound and orbital computed tomography. Ficoll-Paque density gradient centrifugation was used to isolate PBMCs from around 10 ml of fresh peripheral blood. Trizol reagent was used to extract total RNA, and RNA quality was then checked on an Agilent 2100 Bioanalyzer. General findings and caveats noted by the study authors: Ophthalmopathy was separated from stable hyperthyroidism by a 13 V-J signature model, with 85% to 90% sensitivity and around 81% specificity obtained in cross-validation and 80%/75% obtained in testing. Blood samples also contained most of the expanded thyroid clonotypes (frequency above 0.001), which suggests that blood repertoires may reflect thyroid immune responses. Sample size was not statistically predetermined, and blinding of investigators to group allocation was not performed. In validation, the model predicted progression to ophthalmopathy with 65% to 71% sensitivity and roughly 75% specificity, a median of around 6.6 months before onset.

V is clipped by 0 bases and J by 0 bases, and the sequence between their germline boundaries is 10 bases long. The germline V gene encodes CDR1 SGDLS and CDR2 YYNGEE. Measured from the cysteine to the phenylalanine, the CDR3 is 15 residues long. Only the CDR3 DNA stays, 45 bases, in frame from base 1. This sequence was found in an older woman with Graves' ophthalmopathy. Sequencing input: blood. The sequence links TRBV9 to TRBJ2-7; the D gene cannot be named for sure. Here is the DNA: TGTGCCAGCAGCGTAGGCGGTAACCCCTCCTACGAGCAGTACTTC. The resulting protein is CASSVGGNPSYEQYF.